The 14 T cell receptor beta chains presented below share a single source sample, sequenced in a study of blood T cell repertoires in COVID-19 (dated by TCRdb to 2020 to 2021). Libraries came from the immunoSEQ multiplex PCR assay. TCRdb's version of the immuneACCESS table is confined to in-frame rearrangements and falls short of the full clone set. An unresolved V gene accounts for under half of the shortfall where checked; the remainder is of unknown origin. For this sample the table gives tens of thousands of clones, of which approximately 84% were detected only once. The ten largest clonotypes hold roughly 4.6% of the sample. The sequenced sample consisted of peripheral blood. Source of these receptors: a man aged 80 or over in a cohort sampled during active COVID-19.

This chain uses TRBV30 with TRBJ2-3; TRBD2 is a possible D gene (6 bases). V lost 5 bases and J 5 bases, leaving 17 bases between the germline ends. This CDR3 has 14 amino acids. CDR1 and CDR2 (germline): GTSNPN, SVGIG (reference sequence). CDR3 sequence reads: CAWAGRKRGDTQYF. The CDR3 DNA is TGTGCCTGGGCTGGGAGGAAGAGGGGAGATACGCAGTATTTT.

V usage is TRBV5-8 and J usage is TRBJ1-5; D remains ambiguous. Trimming took off 0 bases at V and 3 bases at J, with 10 bases between the two ends. CDR3 size: 15 residues. The V gene's germline CDR1 is SGHTS and CDR2 YDEGEE. This chain's CDR3 is CASSLAFSVNQPQHF. The CDR3 region has the DNA TGTGCCAGCAGCTTGGCCTTTAGTGTCAATCAGCCCCAGCATTTT.

V gene TRBV27 combines with J gene TRBJ1-2; 10 bases fit TRBD1. The germline V gene encodes CDR1 MNHEY and CDR2 SMNVEV (reference sequence). The CDR3 totals 14 residues. Losses at the gene ends were 6 bases for V and 8 bases for J; bases not matched to a gene: 9. CDR3 residues: CASSLTGGEGGYTF. The CDR3, as DNA: TGTGCCAGCAGCCTGACAGGGGGCGAAGGAGGCTACACCTTC.

The gene calls are TRBV11-2 and TRBJ2-7, with D tentatively TRBD2 (5 bases). The CDR3 consists of 15 residues. The ends were cut back, 5 bases at V and 0 bases at J, with 14 bases in the middle. Germline V CDR1 and CDR2: SGHAT, FQNNGV. The CDR3 coding sequence is TGTGCCAGCAGCGGAGGCGTCCGGAGCTCCTACGAGCAGTACTTC. The encoded protein is CASSGGVRSSYEQYF.

The chain employs TRBV30 and TRBJ1-6, with a possible D match to TRBD1 (6 bases). V gave up 0 bases and J gave up 9 bases, with 15 bases separating them. CDR1 and CDR2 (germline): GTSNPN, SVGIG (reference sequence). CDR3 length: 15 amino acids. The DNA for the CDR3 is TGTGCCTGGAGTGTAGGGGGGGCCACGGGTTCACCCCTCCACTTT. Translated: CAWSVGGATGSPLHF.

V gene TRBV18 combines with J gene TRBJ2-3; 7 positions match TRBD1. V trimming: 5 bases; J trimming: 2 bases; junction bases outside the gene matches: 13. Germline assignment: CDR1 KGHSH and CDR2 LQKENI. The CDR3 loop spans 17 amino acids. In DNA, the CDR3 is TGTGCCAGCTCAGAAAGGGGGCCAGGGACCTACACAGATACGCAGTATTTT. Translated: CASSERGPGTYTDTQYF.

The rearrangement uses TRBV9 and TRBJ2-2; the match to TRBD1 covers 9 bases. Germline CDR1 reads SGDLS; CDR2 reads YYNGEE. CDR3 length: 15 residues. Unmatched junction bases numbered 8, after V lost 5 bases and J lost 6 bases. CDR3 protein: CASSGPGTGSGELFF. The DNA of the CDR3 is TGTGCCAGCAGTGGCCCCGGGACAGGGTCCGGGGAGCTGTTTTTT. Looking up the rest from reference TRBV9 and TRBJ2-2 gives the full variable domain: DSGVTQTPKHLITATGQRVTLRCSPRSGDLSVYWYQQSLDQGLQFLIQYYNGEERAKGNILERFSAQQFPDLHSELNLSSLELGDSALYFCASSGPGTGSGELFFGEGSRLTVL.

This sequence joins TRBV6-5 and TRBJ2-7; 11 bases are shared with TRBD1. The germline CDR1 and CDR2 sequences are MNHEY and SVGAGI. This CDR3 contains 16 residues. After removal of 5 bases from V and 2 bases from J, the junction contained 8 bases not matched to a gene. CDR3 bases: TGTGCCAGCAGTCACTTAGGGACAGGGGGAGCCTACGAGCAGTACTTC. This encodes CASSHLGTGGAYEQYF.

V usage is TRBV3-1 (or the pseudogene TRBV3-2) and J usage is TRBJ2-7; the D gene is possibly TRBD2 (5 bases). The CDR3 totals 12 residues. In germline, CDR1 is LGHDT, CDR2 YNNKEL (reference sequence). Trimming shortened V by 0 bases and J by 9 bases, and 9 bases separated the two germline ends. For the CDR3, the DNA is TGTGCCAGCAGCCAAGATCAGCTAGCGCAGTACTTC. This gives the protein CASSQDQLAQYF.

This chain connects TRBV5-1 to TRBJ2-5, with TRBD1 identical over 11 bases. This CDR3 is built from 15 residues. Germline CDR1 reads SGHRS; CDR2 reads YFSETQ. Trimming removed 7 bases from V and 4 bases from J; junction bases left unmatched: 9. The CDR3 DNA is TGCGCCAGCGGCCAAGGACAGGGGGCTTTAGAGACCCAGTACTTC. This translates into CASGQGQGALETQYF. Full variable domain (missing parts from reference TRBV5-1 and TRBJ2-5): KAGVTQTPRYLIKTRGQQVTLSCSPISGHRSVSWYQQTPGQGLQFLFEYFSETQRNKGNFPGRFSGRQFSNSRSEMNVSTLELGDSALYLCASGQGQGALETQYFGPGTRLLVL.

This rearrangement joins TRBV18 to TRBJ1-1; 7 bases fit TRBD1. Germline-derived CDR1 and CDR2 are KGHSH and LQKENI. The CDR3 is 13 residues long. The trim removed 3 bases at V and 8 bases at J, leaving 6 bases unmatched. The CDR3 DNA sequence: TGTGCCAGCTCACCCAGGGGGGCCATAGAAGCTTTCTTT. Protein: CASSPRGAIEAFF.

The gene calls are TRBV5-1 and TRBJ2-3; 12 bases agree with TRBD2. The CDR3 is 15 residues long. The V and J ends lost 4 bases and 5 bases, in that order; junction bases with no gene match: 5. The germline CDR1 and CDR2 sequences are SGHRS and YFSETQ. The CDR3 sequence is CASSQGTSGRDTQYF. The CDR3 DNA reads TGCGCCAGCAGCCAAGGGACTAGCGGGCGAGATACGCAGTATTTT.

The V and J genes are TRBV6-2 or TRBV6-3 and TRBJ2-2; D is perhaps TRBD1 (6 bases). CDR3 length: 16 residues. V lost 5 bases, J lost 4 bases, and 17 bases lay in between. Germline V gene lookup returns CDR1 MNHEY and CDR2 SVGEGT. In DNA form, the CDR3 reads TGTGCCAGCAGTAGTACTACAGGGACCTTCACCGGGGAGCTGTTTTTT. Its protein product is CASSSTTGTFTGELFF.

The J gene is TRBJ2-5, the V gene TRBV19, with 8 bases lining up with TRBD2. Unmatched junction bases numbered 11, after V lost 3 bases and J lost 5 bases. CDR1 LNHDA and CDR2 SQIVND come from the germline V gene (reference sequence). The CDR3 spans 16 residues. The CDR3 region is CASSIGLAGSWETQYF. Here the CDR3 DNA reads TGTGCCAGTAGTATTGGTCTAGCGGGCTCATGGGAGACCCAGTACTTC.